This T cell receptor beta chain derives from a study of shared clonotypes between healthy human individuals (dated by TCRdb to about 2020). As for the study more broadly: A couple of women and three men aged 18 to 49 years were included in the cohort. Per donor, three plates each were used for CD4 naive and CD4 memory, two for CD8 naive, and one for CD8 memory. Libraries were prepared and TCR repertoires were sequenced by different laboratories using diverse techniques, in order to increase sequencing depth and limit assay-specific biases. Leukapheresis yielded between about 0.9 and 9 billion PBMCs per donor. Blood TCR repertoires of several healthy adults were deeply sequenced to estimate repertoire size and the extent of clonotype sharing between individuals. What the study reported, not specific to this receptor: When four donors were compared, the shared fraction of clonotypes was around 5% for naive CD4, 3.5% for naive CD8, 2.3% for memory CD4, and 0.35% to 0.4% for memory CD8. Rarefaction of sorted-subset datasets indicated incomplete sequencing despite the large sequencing depth. Clonotypes shared by all four sorted-subset donors showed higher generation probabilities than non-shared clonotypes. Because the study included only a small number of donors, the genetic and exposure-history diversity represented was limited. Only blood was sampled, and tissue TCR repertoires likely differ from those in blood. Estimated clonotype richness was generally larger for naive than for memory subsets. Pairwise subsampling led to the expectation that sequencing depth would affect the degree of clonotype sharing among donors.

The donors were healthy, HIV-negative adults who had no recently reported acute infections or vaccinations. Every donor was a Caucasian adult residing in Nashville, Tennessee, USA. Magnetic negative selection was used to enrich CD4+ T cells, after which naive cells were positively selected on CD45RA and the negative fraction became the memory subset. Blood was obtained by leukapheresis, after which PBMCs were separated by Ficoll-Histopaque density gradient centrifugation and cryopreserved in liquid nitrogen vapor phase. Analytical flow cytometry was used to check the purity and quantity of every magnetically sorted T cell population. From each sorted fraction, genomic DNA was isolated and quantified by UV absorbance on a Nanodrop 2000c. Counted from cysteine to phenylalanine, this CDR3 has 13 amino acids. The entry retains the CDR3 DNA only, 39 bases that are in frame from base 1. The CDR1 and CDR2 encoded by the germline V gene are SGHAT and FQNNGV. The junction shows trimming of 1 base on V and 5 bases on J, plus 6 bases between the germline ends.

This clone was found many times. Its antigen target is currently unknown. No per-base quality is available; no much larger clone lies one base away. Using the deep immunoSEQ assay, multiplex PCR amplified TCR CDR3 regions from genomic DNA. Extracted genomic DNA from each cell subset was spread evenly across all wells of several immunoSEQ 96-well plates, with each plate serving as a replicate. For sorted subsets, about 200 ng genomic DNA, equal to about 30,000 T cell genomes, was loaded into each replicate PCR. Purified libraries were quantified with a Qubit 3.0 fluorometer, sized on a Bioanalyzer 2100, and re-quantified with the KAPA Library Quantification kit. Every immunoSEQ 96-well plate was sequenced on a separate single-read 150-cycle Illumina NextSeq 550 flow cell. As for how the authors treated the data: Because only junctional sequences without quality scores were contained in the immunoSEQ output, filtering matching that applied to full-length reads could not be performed. To assign V/J genes and CDR3, sequences were annotated against IMGT germline references using PyIR, a Python wrapper for IgBLAST v1.9. Reads were removed for weak V/J assignments (E-value above 1e-6), missing CDR3, stop codons, out-of-frame junctions, or ambiguous translated residues. A V3J clonotype was defined by an identical inferred V gene, J gene, and CDR3 amino acid sequence. Percentage overlap between repertoires was calculated by dividing the number of shared unique clonotypes by the size of the smaller repertoire. Repertoire richness was assessed with RTK rarefaction, the Chao1 estimator, and Recon v2.1 estimates of unobserved clonotypes. Generation probabilities were computed with OLGA for all TCRbeta clonotypes obtained by the gDNA method from a few donors. The source is immuneACCESS, and TCRdb retained only in-frame sequences with V and J called. Part of the clones is not carried over; for the studies checked, unresolved V genes explain less than half of this, and the remainder is unexplained. V and J calls and clone size are given by that table; D and trimming were obtained from the DNA. Present in this sample are 600,000 to 750,000 clones, approximately 77% of which were seen just once. The ten largest clones represent more than 1.5% of the sample.

Recombination joined TRBV11-2 with TRBJ2-4; confidence is insufficient to name the D gene. This clonotype originated in a woman aged 25 to 45 in good health. Sequenced sample: memory CD4+ T cells sorted from blood. The intended sense of this specimen's cell subset or site label: CD45RA-negative fraction. This receptor carries the CDR3 CASSLAPENIQYF. The DNA reads as follows: TGTGCCAGCAGCTTAGCACCAGAAAACATTCAGTACTTC.